These T cell receptor beta chains were read from a single sample in a study of cytomegalovirus exposure and HLA in healthy donors. The data were produced by immunoSEQ multiplex PCR, yet TCRdb's version contains in-frame clones alone and is incomplete. The sample holds some 90,000 clones, more than 60% seen once. The sequenced sample was PBMCs. These receptor sequences come from a man aged 50 to 60 in good health and CMV-seronegative. CDR3s include the opening cysteine and the closing phenylalanine or tryptophan. Fields, in order: clone size, J gene, D gene, V gene, CDR3 DNA, CDR3 protein. D genes are given only for firm matches. Size tells how often a clone was seen (once, few, many) or the class of an expanded clone, and some rows leave it out.

clone_size: few; j_call: TRBJ2-3; d_call: TRBD2; v_call: TRBV18; cdr3_nt: TGTGCCAGCTCACCAGGGACTAGAGACACAGATACGCAGTATTTT; cdr3_aa: CASSPGTRDTDTQYF
clone_size: .; j_call: TRBJ1-2; d_call: .; v_call: TRBV19; cdr3_nt: TGTGCCAGTAGTCGCAGACAGGTCTCTGGCTACACCTTC; cdr3_aa: CASSRRQVSGYTF
clone_size: .; j_call: TRBJ2-2; d_call: .; v_call: TRBV7-8; cdr3_nt: TGTGCCAGCAGCTTAGCACAGGGTCCCGGGGAGCTGTTTTTT; cdr3_aa: CASSLAQGPGELFF
clone_size: few; j_call: TRBJ2-7; d_call: TRBD2; v_call: TRBV5-6; cdr3_nt: TGTGCCAGCAGCTTCCGCGGCGGGAGCTCCTACGAGCAGTACTTC; cdr3_aa: CASSFRGGSSYEQYF
clone_size: .; j_call: TRBJ1-3; d_call: .; v_call: TRBV6-4; cdr3_nt: TGTGCCAGCATCCAAGGAGACAGCTTCTTCTCTGGAAACACCATATATTTT; cdr3_aa: CASIQGDSFFSGNTIYF
clone_size: .; j_call: TRBJ2-7; d_call: TRBD1; v_call: TRBV27; cdr3_nt: TGTGCCAGCAGTTTATCTCAGGGGGAATGGGCCTACGAGCAGTACTTC; cdr3_aa: CASSLSQGEWAYEQYF
clone_size: .; j_call: TRBJ2-6; d_call: TRBD1; v_call: TRBV6-1; cdr3_nt: TGTGCCAGCAGTGAACCGAGACAGGGTTCTGGGGCCAACGTCCTGACTTTC; cdr3_aa: CASSEPRQGSGANVLTF
clone_size: .; j_call: TRBJ2-4; d_call: .; v_call: TRBV28; cdr3_nt: TGTGCCAGCAGGAATATACAGGGTGACGGCAAAAACATTCAGTACTTC; cdr3_aa: CASRNIQGDGKNIQYF
clone_size: few; j_call: TRBJ1-3; d_call: .; v_call: TRBV6-5; cdr3_nt: TGTGCCAGCAGTTACACCGAGCGCTTCTCTGGAAACACCATATATTTT; cdr3_aa: CASSYTERFSGNTIYF
clone_size: .; j_call: TRBJ2-1; d_call: TRBD2; v_call: TRBV5-4; cdr3_nt: TGTGCCAGCAGCTTGCTCGGGACTAGCGGTTCTTTACCGCCGCTCTTC; cdr3_aa: CASSLLGTSGSLPPLF
clone_size: once; j_call: TRBJ1-1; d_call: TRBD1; v_call: TRBV6-6; cdr3_nt: TGTGCCAGCAGTTACGAGGGGGCGCGGACTGAAGCTTTCTTT; cdr3_aa: CASSYEGARTEAFF
clone_size: .; j_call: TRBJ1-2; d_call: .; v_call: TRBV6-5; cdr3_nt: TGTGCCAGCAGTTCTAATGATTTTTACTATGGCTACACCTTC; cdr3_aa: CASSSNDFYYGYTF
clone_size: .; j_call: TRBJ1-4; d_call: .; v_call: TRBV7-9; cdr3_nt: TGTGCCAGCAGCATAGGGGAATGGACATCGGAGGAAAAACTGTTTTTT; cdr3_aa: CASSIGEWTSEEKLFF
clone_size: .; j_call: TRBJ1-2; d_call: .; v_call: TRBV7-9; cdr3_nt: TGTGCCAGCAGCCCCACCGAGGGTTACGACTATGGCTACACCTTC; cdr3_aa: CASSPTEGYDYGYTF
clone_size: .; j_call: TRBJ1-6; d_call: .; v_call: TRBV28; cdr3_nt: TGTGCCAGCAGTTCCCGGCGGGCAGGGGAGTACTCACCCCTCCACTTT; cdr3_aa: CASSSRRAGEYSPLHF
clone_size: .; j_call: TRBJ2-7; d_call: .; v_call: TRBV5-8; cdr3_nt: TGTGCCAGCAGCTTGCAAGCAGGCATCTCCTACGAGCAGTACTTC; cdr3_aa: CASSLQAGISYEQYF
clone_size: .; j_call: TRBJ1-1; d_call: TRBD1; v_call: TRBV28; cdr3_nt: TGTGCCAGCAGACCGGGACAGGGGGGGGAAGCTTTCTTT; cdr3_aa: CASRPGQGGEAFF
clone_size: .; j_call: TRBJ2-5; d_call: TRBD2; v_call: TRBV11-2; cdr3_nt: TGTGCCAGCAGCTTGATCGCGGGAGGAGTCGGAAAGACCCAGTACTTC; cdr3_aa: CASSLIAGGVGKTQYF